These 23 T cell receptor beta chains were all obtained from the same sample, sequenced in a study of beta chain features in type 1 diabetes. These receptors have no identified antigens. Study conclusions and caveats: TCRB CDR3 length was moderately but significantly reduced in all four CD4+ subsets of Type 1 diabetes patients.

Reverse transcribing all isolated RNA meant expressed TCRB transcripts were sequenced. Method: immunoSEQ multiplex PCR; TCRdb's copy keeps in-frame clones and lacks some. The data show over 200,000 clones, about 11% seen once. The material sequenced was naive CD4+ T cells from blood. These receptors were taken from a man aged 25 to 40 with type 1 diabetes.

This rearrangement joins TRBV6-5 to TRBJ1-1; TRBD1 might be the D (6 bases). V gave up 6 bases and J gave up 8 bases, with 10 bases separating them. This CDR3 has 11 residues. CDR1 and CDR2 (germline): MNHEY, SVGAGI. CDR3 DNA: TGTGCCAGCAGCCGCGACAGGGAAGCTTTCTTT. Its translation is CASSRDREAFF.

The CDR3 sequence: CASSLGGTGQYQETQYF. DNA of the CDR3: TGTGCCAGCAGTTTAGGGGGGACAGGGCAGTACCAAGAGACCCAGTACTTC. The chain couples TRBV28 to TRBJ2-5; 9 nucleotides line up with TRBD1. CDR3 length: 17 amino acids. Germline trimming cut 2 bases from V and 0 bases from J; bases unmatched to any gene: 7. CDR1 and CDR2 from the germline V gene are MDHEN and SYDVKM.

The V gene is TRBV18, the J gene TRBJ2-7; D remains ambiguous. V lost 4 bases to trimming and J lost 2 bases, with 18 bases between them. Germline V lookup: CDR1 KGHSH, CDR2 LQKENI. The CDR3 spans 16 residues. CDR3 DNA sequence: TGTGCCAGCTCACTTAATACCGAGGCGGCGCCCTACGAGCAGTACTTC. This sequence encodes CASSLNTEAAPYEQYF.

The J gene is TRBJ2-3, the V gene TRBV23-1; TRBD2 might be the D (6 bases). Being an ORF, TRBV23-1 has a function that is uncertain. The CDR3 covers 18 residues. The V end lost 4 bases, the J end lost 0 bases, and 20 bases lay between the germline ends. The DNA for the CDR3 is TGCGCCAGCAGTCCCCCCGGGAGTGAGCCGACTAGCACAGATACGCAGTATTTT. Translated, it gives CASSPPGSEPTSTDTQYF.

The gene calls are TRBV4-2 and TRBJ2-7, with TRBD1 as a possible D gene (5 bases). V was trimmed by 0 bases and J by 0 bases, leaving 9 bases between them. There are 15 residues in the CDR3. In germline, CDR1 is LGHNA, CDR2 YNFKEQ. DNA for the CDR3: TGTGCCAGCAGCCAAGATCCGCAGGGCTCCTACGAGCAGTACTTC. It encodes CASSQDPQGSYEQYF.

The chain carries TRBV7-9 and TRBJ2-3; D is unclear. Looked up from germline, CDR1 is SEHNR and CDR2 is FQNEAQ (reference sequence). The CDR3 has 15 amino acids. Deletions cut 2 bases from V and 0 bases from J, with 9 bases between. The CDR3 sequence: CASSLRLGSTDTQYF. The CDR3 DNA sequence: TGTGCCAGCAGCTTAAGGTTGGGCAGCACAGATACGCAGTATTTT.

This clone was counted between two and nine times. The chain combines TRBV7-2 with TRBJ2-7; 8 nucleotides match TRBD2. Germline assignment: CDR1 SGHTA and CDR2 FQGNSA. Trimming cost V 1 base and J 7 bases; bases outside gene matches: 9. This CDR3 contains 15 residues. The CDR3: CASSLVAGGLREQYF. Written as DNA, the CDR3 is TGTGCCAGCAGCTTAGTGGCGGGGGGCCTTAGGGAGCAGTACTTC.

This clone was counted between two and nine times. The V gene is TRBV9, the J gene TRBJ1-2; 9 bases are a match to TRBD1. Looked up from germline, CDR1 is SGDLS and CDR2 is YYNGEE. After removal of 0 bases from V and 2 bases from J, the junction contained 11 bases not matched to a gene. The CDR3 contains 18 residues. CDR3 DNA: TGTGCCAGCAGCGTAGCTACAGGGGGCGCAAACGGAAACTATGGCTACACCTTC. This codes for CASSVATGGANGNYGYTF. Combining the CDR3 with reference TRBV9 and TRBJ1-2 gives the whole variable domain DSGVTQTPKHLITATGQRVTLRCSPRSGDLSVYWYQQSLDQGLQFLIQYYNGEERAKGNILERFSAQQFPDLHSELNLSSLELGDSALYFCASSVATGGANGNYGYTFGSGTRLTVV.

This clone appeared a few times. The chain uses TRBV19 and TRBJ1-5; D is unresolved. The CDR3 spans 17 residues. CDR1 LNHDA and CDR2 SQIVND come from the germline V gene (reference sequence). Trimming shortened V by 1 base and J by 0 bases, and 13 bases separated the two germline ends. The CDR3 region is CASSIGTGWNSNQPQHF. CDR3 nucleotides: TGTGCCAGTAGTATAGGAACGGGGTGGAATAGCAATCAGCCCCAGCATTTT. The whole variable domain, remainder taken from reference TRBV19 and TRBJ1-5, is DGGITQSPKYLFRKEGQNVTLSCEQNLNHDAMYWYRQDPGQGLRLIYYSQIVNDFQKGDIAEGYSVSREKKESFPLTVTSAQKNPTAFYLCASSIGTGWNSNQPQHFGDGTRLSIL.

This rearrangement joins TRBV2 to TRBJ2-6; TRBD1 matches 10 bases. CDR3 length equals 16 residues. The V gene end was trimmed by 4 bases and the J gene end by 5 bases; junction bases not matched to a gene: 5. Germline V gives CDR1 SNHLY, CDR2 FYNNEI. The CDR3 region is CASSGGQGWWANVLTF. As DNA, the CDR3 is TGTGCCAGCAGTGGGGGACAGGGGTGGTGGGCCAACGTCCTGACTTTC.

V gene TRBV28 combines with J gene TRBJ2-1; TRBD2 might be the D (7 bases). CDR1 is MDHEN and CDR2 is SYDVKM in the germline V gene. CDR3 size: 11 residues. CDR3 sequence: CAGGDNNEQFF. Here the CDR3 DNA reads TGTGCAGGGGGGGATAACAATGAGCAGTTCTTC. The whole variable domain, remainder taken from reference TRBV28 and TRBJ2-1, is DVKVTQSSRYLVKRTGEKVFLECVQDMDHENMFWYRQDPGLGLRLIYFSYDVKMKEKGDIPEGYSVSREKKERFSLILESASTNQTSMYLCAGGDNNEQFFGPGTRLTVL.

This clone was counted between two and nine times. V and J are TRBV5-4 and TRBJ1-5, with D uncertain. Trimming took off 0 bases at V and 4 bases at J, with 11 bases between the two ends. Germline V CDR1 and CDR2: SGHNT, YYREEE (reference sequence). This CDR3 has 15 residues. The CDR3 coding sequence is TGTGCCAGCAGCTTGGATCCGGGGATTAATCAGCCCCAGCATTTT. Its translation: CASSLDPGINQPQHF.

The V call is TRBV5-1, the J call TRBJ2-5; TRBD2 matches 9 bases. Germline CDR1 and CDR2: SGHRS and YFSETQ. The V gene end was trimmed by 3 bases and the J gene end by 3 bases; junction bases not matched to a gene: 3. The CDR3 sequence is 14 residues long. The CDR3 nucleotides are TGCGCCAGCAGCTCGGGACTAGCAGAAGAGACCCAGTACTTC. Protein: CASSSGLAEETQYF.

The chain combines TRBV2 with TRBJ2-7; maybe TRBD1 (5 bases). CDR1 is SNHLY, CDR2 FYNNEI, per germline. With 4 bases removed from V and 5 bases from J, the gap between germline ends came to 9 bases. The CDR3 has 12 residues. The CDR3 region is CASSAGPHEQYF. The CDR3 coding sequence is TGTGCCAGCAGTGCAGGGCCCCACGAGCAGTACTTC.

This clone has a handful of counts. This chain links TRBV29-1 with TRBJ1-1; 7 bases are a match to TRBD1. The J segment lost 1 base and the V segment lost 5 bases, leaving 4 bases of the junction unmatched. CDR3 length equals 13 residues. The germline CDR1 and CDR2 sequences are SQVTM and ANQGSEA. The CDR3 DNA sequence: TGCAGCGTTTCGGGACAGAGGAACACTGAAGCTTTCTTT. Translated, it gives CSVSGQRNTEAFF.

This clone was observed a few times. This chain uses TRBV11-2 with TRBJ2-5; 9 bases match TRBD1. The CDR3 extends over 17 amino acids. CDR1 and CDR2 from the germline V gene are SGHAT and FQNNGV. After removal of 1 base from V and 6 bases from J, the junction contained 12 bases not matched to a gene. The CDR3 loop reads CASSLAPTGQGGKTQYF. The CDR3 DNA reads as TGTGCCAGCAGCTTAGCCCCTACGGGACAGGGAGGAAAGACCCAGTACTTC.

This clone has just a few counts. The V and J genes are TRBV2 and TRBJ1-5, with D maybe TRBD1 (6 bases). The CDR3 length is 15 residues. Germline V gene data show CDR1 as SNHLY and CDR2 as FYNNEI. Trimming removed 6 bases at V and 4 bases at J, with 16 bases between. CDR3 amino acids: CASRGNRETNQPQHF. CDR3 nucleotides: TGTGCCAGCAGGGGGAACAGGGAGACAAATCAGCCCCAGCATTTT.

The chain carries TRBV5-1 and TRBJ2-2; maybe TRBD1 (6 bases). Germline assignment: CDR1 SGHRS and CDR2 YFSETQ. V lost 1 base and J lost 6, with 16 bases in between. The length of the CDR3 is 16 residues. The chain's CDR3 is CASSLYPRGSPGELFF. The CDR3 DNA sequence: TGCGCCAGCAGCTTGTACCCCAGGGGCTCCCCCGGGGAGCTGTTTTTT.

This clone was counted only a few times. This sequence joins TRBV4-1 and TRBJ1-6; no clear D gene. From germline, CDR1 is MGHRA and CDR2 YSYEKL. V shed 0 bases and J shed 0 bases, with 9 bases lying between them. CDR3 size: 17 residues. The CDR3 DNA reads TGCGCCAGCAGCCAAGATCTGCCTAGCTCCTATAATTCACCCCTCCACTTT. Its translation is CASSQDLPSSYNSPLHF.

The chain carries TRBV5-4 and TRBJ2-1; no clear D. The CDR3 contains 13 residues. Per the germline V gene, CDR1 is SGHNT and CDR2 is YYREEE (reference sequence). V lost 0 bases and J lost 3, with 4 bases in between. The CDR3 here is CASSLDGYNEQFF. Here the CDR3 DNA reads TGTGCCAGCAGCTTGGACGGCTACAATGAGCAGTTCTTC.

This clone appeared a few times. The chain employs TRBV18 and TRBJ1-3, with D tentatively TRBD1 (6 bases). V shed 6 bases and J shed 3 bases, with 18 bases lying between them. CDR1 is KGHSH, CDR2 LQKENI, per germline. This CDR3 is built from 16 residues. CDR3 nucleotide sequence: TGTGCCAGCTCCCAAGAGGACAGCTCCAATGGAAACACCATATATTTT. It is translated as CASSQEDSSNGNTIYF.

This clone was observed a handful of times. The chain joins TRBV5-1 to TRBJ2-7; D gene unclear. V dropped 4 bases and J dropped 5 bases, with 19 bases sitting between them. The CDR3 is made up of 15 amino acids. Germline CDR1 and CDR2: SGHRS and YFSETQ. CDR3 residues: CASSATEEARNEQYF. Written as DNA, the CDR3 is TGCGCCAGCAGCGCAACTGAAGAGGCTAGGAACGAGCAGTACTTC.

This clone was seen a handful of times. The gene calls are TRBV9 and TRBJ1-5; D remains ambiguous. With 0 bases removed from V and 0 bases from J, the gap between germline ends came to 7 bases. Germline loops: CDR1 SGDLS, CDR2 YYNGEE. The CDR3 is 15 amino acids. The CDR3 loop reads CASSVGRSSNQPQHF. The CDR3 DNA follows: TGTGCCAGCAGCGTAGGACGGAGTAGCAATCAGCCCCAGCATTTT.